These T cell receptor beta chains were read from a single sample in a study of T cells in Graves' hyperthyroidism and ophthalmopathy. MiXCR, applied by TCRdb to the multiplex PCR reads, yields one record per CDR3 protein. Of around 350,000 distinct CDR3 sequences listed, about a sixth were seen once; the top ten hold roughly a third. The sequenced sample consisted of blood. All receptors come from a woman under 40 with Graves' hyperthyroidism that later progressed to Graves' ophthalmopathy. Each CDR3 is given with its conserved first and last residue. The D gene is left open where the match is weak. Size is stated for part of the rows, as once, few or many counts, or as a class when the clone is expanded.

>TRBJ2-7|many|NA|TRBV20-1
TGCAGTGCTGATGACAAGACCTACGAGCAGTACTTC
CSADDKTYEQYF
>TRBJ1-2|many|NA|TRBV18
TGTGCCAGCTCACCACCAGCCACCGGCTATGGCTACACCTTC
CASSPPATGYGYTF
>TRBJ1-1|NA|TRBD1|TRBV20-1
TGCAGTGCTTATTTCTGGGACAGACCCAACACTGAAGCTTTCTTT
CSAYFWDRPNTEAFF
>TRBJ1-5|NA|NA|TRBV6-1
TGTGCCAGCAGTGATACAGGTGCTCAGCCCCAGCATTTC
CASSDTGAQPQHF
>TRBJ2-7|NA|NA|TRBV11-2
TGTGCCAGCAGGCCCGGGACAAACTCCTACGAGCAGTACTTC
CASRPGTNSYEQYF
>TRBJ1-2|many|NA|TRBV28
TGTGCCAGCAGTTTAAGGGACCACTATGGCTACACCTTC
CASSLRDHYGYTF
>TRBJ2-7|many|TRBD1|TRBV12-5
TGTGCTAGTGGTTTGGGGGACAGGACCTCCTACGAGCAGTACTTC
CASGLGDRTSYEQYF
>TRBJ1-2|few|NA|TRBV12-3/TRBV12-4
TGTGCCACAAGACAGGCCGGGACCCGAAAGGGCTACACCTTC
CATRQAGTRKGYTF
>TRBJ2-4|NA|NA|TRBV4-1
TGCGCCAGCAGCCAGCGGGGCTCCCAAAACTTTCAGTACTTC
CASSQRGSQNFQYF
>TRBJ1-1|once|NA|TRBV19
TGTGCCAGTAAGGAAAGACGCTTGAACACTGAAGCTTTCTTT
CASKERRLNTEAFF
>TRBJ2-1|NA|NA|TRBV11-2
TGTGCCAGCAGCTTTACAGACCCTGCCGATGAGCAGTTCTTC
CASSFTDPADEQFF
>TRBJ2-1|many|TRBD2|TRBV24-1
TGTGCCACCAGTGACCTATCTAGCGGGAGCTCCTACAATGAGCAGTTCTTC
CATSDLSSGSSYNEQFF
>TRBJ2-1|many|TRBD2|TRBV11-3
TGTGCCAGCAGCCGTGGGACTAGCGGGACAGAGCAGTTCTTC
CASSRGTSGTEQFF
>TRBJ1-1|many|NA|TRBV28
TGTGCCAGCAGCTGGGGGCACTACACTGAAGCTTTCTTT
CASSWGHYTEAFF
>TRBJ1-5|many|TRBD1|TRBV27
TGTGCCAGCAGTTTGACAGGGGGTGGCAATCAGCCCCAGCATTTT
CASSLTGGGNQPQHF
>TRBJ1-5|few|NA|TRBV19
TGTGCCAGTAGTATTAAGACAGATAGCAATCAGCCCCAGCATTTT
CASSIKTDSNQPQHF
>TRBJ2-1|many|TRBD1|TRBV11-2
TGTGCCAGCAGCTTGGGGCGACAGGGCTGGTCGGACAATGAGCAGTTCTTC
CASSLGRQGWSDNEQFF
>TRBJ2-5|many|NA|TRBV6-1
TGTGCCAGCTCTTCTAGGGCGCAAGAGACCCAGTACTTC
CASSSRAQETQYF
>TRBJ2-1|many|TRBD1|TRBV7-9
TGTGCCAGCAGCTCGATGACGGACAGGCCATACAATGAGCAGTTCTTC
CASSSMTDRPYNEQFF
>TRBJ1-1|NA|NA|TRBV29-1
TGCAGCGTACGGAAGAACACTGAAGCTTTCTTT
CSVRKNTEAFF
>TRBJ2-1|few|NA|TRBV7-9
TGTGCCAGCAGCTTAGCACTGGGGCTGATCTCCTACAATGAGCAGTTCTTC
CASSLALGLISYNEQFF
>TRBJ1-1|many|NA|TRBV27
TGTGCCAGCAGTTTATTTGGCCAGCAGAACACTGAAGCTTTCTTT
CASSLFGQQNTEAFF
>TRBJ2-5|many|NA|TRBV28
TGTGCCAGCAGTTCCCAAGGGGGGCGAGAGACCCAGTACTTC
CASSSQGGRETQYF
>TRBJ2-3|NA|NA|TRBV3-1
TGTGCCAGCAGCCGGGGGGGCACGCAGTATTTT
CASSRGGTQYF
>TRBJ1-1|few|NA|TRBV19
TGTGCCAGTAGTGGAGACAAATCTGAAGCTTTCTTT
CASSGDKSEAFF
>TRBJ2-2|many|NA|TRBV24-1
TGTGCCACCAGTGAGTCTCTCTCCCGGTACGAAACGAACACCGGGGAGCTGTTTTTT
CATSESLSRYETNTGELFF
>TRBJ1-1|few|NA|TRBV28
TGTGCCGGCAGTTATACAGAGGCTGAAGCTTTCTTT
CAGSYTEAEAFF
>TRBJ2-7|NA|TRBD1|TRBV19
TGTGCCACCACGAAAGGACAGGGGGCATACGAGCAGTACTTC
CATTKGQGAYEQYF
>TRBJ1-5|many|TRBD1|TRBV4-1
TGCGCCAGCAGCCAACCCGGGACAGACAATCAGCCCCAGCATTTT
CASSQPGTDNQPQHF
>TRBJ1-2|many|NA|TRBV11-2
TGTGCCAGCAGCTTAGGGCGAGACAGAACCTATGGCTACACCTTC
CASSLGRDRTYGYTF
>TRBJ1-1|NA|NA|TRBV13
TGTGCCACCACAAGGGACACTGAAGCTTTCTTT
CATTRDTEAFF
>TRBJ1-1|NA|NA|TRBV24-1
TGTGCCACCAGTGATTTGGAGGGCACCATGAACACTGAAGCTTTCTTT
CATSDLEGTMNTEAFF
>TRBJ1-1|many|TRBD1|TRBV7-2
TGTGCCAGCAGTTTCCGAAGACAGGGCAACACTGAAGCTTTCTTT
CASSFRRQGNTEAFF
>TRBJ1-2|NA|NA|TRBV28
TGTGCCAGCAGCTTAGGCTCAGCGGGGCACTATGGCTACACCTTC
CASSLGSAGHYGYTF
>TRBJ1-2|many|TRBD1|TRBV27
TGTGCCAGCACCCATCGAGTTCTTAGGACAGGGTCGTACTATGGCTACACCTTC
CASTHRVLRTGSYYGYTF
>TRBJ2-2|many|NA|TRBV2
TGTGCCACCTCCCTAGCACAGAACACCGGGGAGCTGTTTTTT
CATSLAQNTGELFF
>TRBJ2-7|many|TRBD2|TRBV7-9
TGTGCCAGCAGCCCCGGGCTAGCGGGAGGCTTCTCCTACGAGCAGTACTTC
CASSPGLAGGFSYEQYF
>TRBJ1-1|many|TRBD1|TRBV20-1
TGCAGTGCCAATCGGGACAGCCTAATGAACACTGAAGCTTTCTTT
CSANRDSLMNTEAFF
>TRBJ1-1|many|NA|TRBV2
TGTGCCAGCAGGACGAGATATGGGGATTCGAACACTGAAGCTTTCTTT
CASRTRYGDSNTEAFF
>TRBJ2-7|NA|NA|TRBV28
TGTGCCAGCAGTCTAAGCGGCCGTATCACCTACGAGCAGTACTTC
CASSLSGRITYEQYF
>TRBJ2-3|many|TRBD1|TRBV19
TGTGCCAGTAGTAAGTGGAGCAGGGGACAGTCGAGTGTTGCGCAGTATTTT
CASSKWSRGQSSVAQYF
>TRBJ2-1|few|TRBD2|TRBV29-1
TGCAGCGTGGGAGTAGCGGGCTACAATGAGCAGTTCTTC
CSVGVAGYNEQFF
>TRBJ2-3|many|TRBD2|TRBV11-2
TGTGCCAGCAGCTTAGACATTCTAGCGGGGGGGCCCCCAGATACGCAGTATTTT
CASSLDILAGGPPDTQYF
>TRBJ1-2|many|TRBD1|TRBV20-1
TGCAGTCCCCCCCCGAGGACAGGGTTAGGCTACACCTTC
CSPPPRTGLGYTF
>TRBJ2-2|many|TRBD2|TRBV2
TGTGCCAGCAGTTCAAACAAGCGGGGGGGCGTCGGGGAGCTGTTTTTT
CASSSNKRGGVGELFF
>TRBJ1-1|many|NA|TRBV10-2
TGCGCCAGCAGTGATAGGAAGGTTCTTGTCTCTGAAGCTTTCTTT
CASSDRKVLVSEAFF
>TRBJ1-6|NA|NA|TRBV10-3
TGTGCCATCCGGCGAGAGGGGGTGATGAATTCACCCCTCCACTTT
CAIRREGVMNSPLHF
>TRBJ2-1|NA|TRBD2|TRBV12-3/TRBV12-4
TGTGCCAGCAGTTTAGGGGCGGGAGGGCCGTATGAGCAGTTCTTC
CASSLGAGGPYEQFF